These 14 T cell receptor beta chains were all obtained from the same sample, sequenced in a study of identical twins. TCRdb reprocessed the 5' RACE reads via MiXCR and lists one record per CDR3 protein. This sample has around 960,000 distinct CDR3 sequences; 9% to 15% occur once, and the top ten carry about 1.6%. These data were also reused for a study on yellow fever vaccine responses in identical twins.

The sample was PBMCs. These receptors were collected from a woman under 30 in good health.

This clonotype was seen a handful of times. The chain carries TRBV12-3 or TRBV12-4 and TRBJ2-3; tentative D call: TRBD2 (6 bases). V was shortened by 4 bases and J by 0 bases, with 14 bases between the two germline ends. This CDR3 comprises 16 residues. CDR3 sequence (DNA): TGTGCCAGCAGTTCCTGGACTATATCTAGCACAGATACGCAGTATTTT. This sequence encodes CASSSWTISSTDTQYF.

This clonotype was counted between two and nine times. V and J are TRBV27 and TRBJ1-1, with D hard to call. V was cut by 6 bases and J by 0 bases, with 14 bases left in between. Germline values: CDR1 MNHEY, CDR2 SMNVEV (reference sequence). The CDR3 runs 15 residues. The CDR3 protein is CASSPGRILNTEAFF. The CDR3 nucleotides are TGTGCCAGCAGCCCTGGACGTATTCTGAACACTGAAGCTTTCTTT.

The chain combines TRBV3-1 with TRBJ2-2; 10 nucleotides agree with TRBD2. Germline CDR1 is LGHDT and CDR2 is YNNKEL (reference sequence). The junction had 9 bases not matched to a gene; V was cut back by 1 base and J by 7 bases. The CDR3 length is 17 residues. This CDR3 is CASSQGLAGASVGELFF. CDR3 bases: TGTGCCAGCAGCCAAGGACTAGCGGGCGCTAGCGTCGGGGAGCTGTTTTTT. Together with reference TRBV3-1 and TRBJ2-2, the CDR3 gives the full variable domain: DTAVSQTPKYLVTQMGNDKSIKCEQNLGHDTMYWYKQDSKKFLKIMFSYNNKELIINETVPNRFSPKSPDKAHLNLHINSLELGDSAVYFCASSQGLAGASVGELFFGEGSRLTVL.

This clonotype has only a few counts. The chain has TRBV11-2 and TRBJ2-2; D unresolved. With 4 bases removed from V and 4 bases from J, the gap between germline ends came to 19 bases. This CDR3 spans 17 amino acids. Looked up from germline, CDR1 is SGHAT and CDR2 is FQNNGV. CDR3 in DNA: TGTGCCAGCAGCTCAATTAGACTCGTAACAACCACCGGGGAGCTGTTTTTT. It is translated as CASSSIRLVTTTGELFF.

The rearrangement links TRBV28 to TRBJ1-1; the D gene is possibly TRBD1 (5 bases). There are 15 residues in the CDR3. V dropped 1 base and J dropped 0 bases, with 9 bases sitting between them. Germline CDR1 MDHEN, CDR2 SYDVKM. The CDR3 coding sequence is TGTGCCAGCAGTTTATTGCGGGGGGTGAACACTGAAGCTTTCTTT. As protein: CASSLLRGVNTEAFF.

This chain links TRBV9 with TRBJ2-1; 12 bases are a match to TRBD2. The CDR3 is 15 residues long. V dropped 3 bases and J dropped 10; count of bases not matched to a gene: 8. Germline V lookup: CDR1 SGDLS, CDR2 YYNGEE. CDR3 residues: CASSGGTSGLGEQFF. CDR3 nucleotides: TGTGCCAGCAGCGGCGGGACTAGCGGGCTTGGGGAGCAGTTCTTC.

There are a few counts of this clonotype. The CDR3 protein is CASSPAGGPLYEQYF. The CDR3 DNA sequence: TGTGCCAGCAGCCCAGCGGGAGGGCCACTTTACGAGCAGTACTTC. V gene TRBV7-9 combines with J gene TRBJ2-7; 10 positions agree with TRBD2. Germline CDR1 reads SEHNR; CDR2 reads FQNEAQ (reference sequence). J lost 4 bases, V lost 5 bases, and 8 bases had no gene match. The CDR3 has 15 amino acids.

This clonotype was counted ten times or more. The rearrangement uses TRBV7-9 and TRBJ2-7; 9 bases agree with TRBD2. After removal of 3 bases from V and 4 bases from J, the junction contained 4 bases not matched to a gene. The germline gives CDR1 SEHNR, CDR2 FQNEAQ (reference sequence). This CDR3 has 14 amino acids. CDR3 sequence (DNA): TGTGCCAGCAGCTTGACTAGCGGAGGATACGAGCAGTACTTC. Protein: CASSLTSGGYEQYF.

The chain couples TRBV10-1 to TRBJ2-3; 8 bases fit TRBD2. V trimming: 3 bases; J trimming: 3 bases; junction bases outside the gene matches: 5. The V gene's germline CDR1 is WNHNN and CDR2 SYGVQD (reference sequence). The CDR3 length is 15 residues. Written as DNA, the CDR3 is TGCGCCAGCAGTGATCGCGGGAGGTCGACAGATACGCAGTATTTT. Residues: CASSDRGRSTDTQYF.

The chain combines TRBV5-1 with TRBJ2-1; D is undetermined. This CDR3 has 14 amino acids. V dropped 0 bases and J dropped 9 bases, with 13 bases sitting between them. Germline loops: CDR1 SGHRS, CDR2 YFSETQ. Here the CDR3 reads CASSLGTGSVEQFF. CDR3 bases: TGCGCCAGCAGCTTGGGGACCGGGTCGGTTGAGCAGTTCTTC.

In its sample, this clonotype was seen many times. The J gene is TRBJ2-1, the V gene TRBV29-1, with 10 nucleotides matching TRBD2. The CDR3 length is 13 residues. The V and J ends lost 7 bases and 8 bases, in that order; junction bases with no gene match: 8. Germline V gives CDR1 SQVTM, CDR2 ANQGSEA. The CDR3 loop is CSDEREGAHEQFF. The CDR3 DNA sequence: TGCAGCGACGAGCGGGAGGGTGCCCATGAGCAGTTCTTC.

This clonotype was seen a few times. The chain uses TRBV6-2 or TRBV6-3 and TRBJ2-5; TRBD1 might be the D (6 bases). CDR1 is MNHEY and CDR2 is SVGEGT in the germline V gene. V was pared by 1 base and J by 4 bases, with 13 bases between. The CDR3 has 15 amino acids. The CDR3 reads CASSYYVAQGETQYF. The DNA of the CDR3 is TGTGCCAGCAGTTACTACGTCGCACAGGGAGAGACCCAGTACTTC.

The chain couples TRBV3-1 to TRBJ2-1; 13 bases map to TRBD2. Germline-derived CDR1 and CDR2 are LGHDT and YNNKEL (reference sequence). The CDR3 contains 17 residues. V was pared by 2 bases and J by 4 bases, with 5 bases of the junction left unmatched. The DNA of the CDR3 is TGTGCCAGCAGCCAACTAGGGACTAGCGGGGCATACAATGAGCAGTTCTTC. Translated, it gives CASSQLGTSGAYNEQFF.

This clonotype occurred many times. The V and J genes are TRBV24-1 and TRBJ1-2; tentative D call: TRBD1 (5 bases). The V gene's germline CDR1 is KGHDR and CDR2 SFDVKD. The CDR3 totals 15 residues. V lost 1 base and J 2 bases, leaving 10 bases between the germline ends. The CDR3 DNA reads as TGTGCCACCAGTGATTTTCCCAGGGAAAACTATGGCTACACCTTC. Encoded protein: CATSDFPRENYGYTF.